The clone carrying this T cell receptor (beta chain) was picked up a small number of times. Its specificity is unknown. TCRdb re-derived calls from the reads in MiXCR, one entry per CDR3 protein. Altogether 680,000 or so distinct CDR3 sequences are present, less than 40% being singletons, with the ten largest covering about 2.8%. These data originate in a study of T cell repertoires in cytomegalovirus infection. General study points: The study identified carriers of CMV plus the relevant HLA from cumulative public TCR beta family frequency. CMV-specific HLA-C-restricted TCR beta clonotypes dominated the ex vivo response.

Trimming cost V 1 base and J 5 bases; bases outside gene matches: 5. Germline CDR1 is SGHVS and CDR2 is FNYEAQ. This CDR3 spans 15 amino acids. The rearrangement joins TRBV7-6 to TRBJ2-1; 7 positions agree with TRBD1. Input material: PBMCs. The clonotype comes from a human donor in good health (CMV status not recorded). Some clones in this sample may be carry-over from other donors' samples. In DNA form, the CDR3 reads TGTGCCAGCAGCTTAGTTGCTCAGGGGGACAATGAGCAGTTCTTC. Translation gives CASSLVAQGDNEQFF.